The present T cell receptor beta chain was sequenced within a study of cytomegalovirus exposure and HLA in healthy donors. Study as a whole: A preliminary data release comprised tens of millions of unique TCRs obtained from HLA-typed donors.

The CDR3 consists of 16 residues. With V trimmed by 0 bases and J by 2 bases, 8 bases remained unmatched. CDR1 GTSNPN and CDR2 SVGIG come from the germline V gene (reference sequence). The study ran its PCR with 60 Vbeta and 13 Jbeta primers. Profiling relied on immunoSEQ multiplex PCR, and the TCRdb table lists in-frame clones only, not all of them. The sample consists of about 170,000 clones, approximately 80% of them appearing once. Healthy bone marrow donors made up the cohort. Sequencing was done on a sample of PBMCs. The TCR sequence derives from a male donor in good health and CMV-seronegative. This chain connects TRBV30 to TRBJ1-2; 8 bases align to TRBD1. The CDR3 DNA reads TGTGCCTGGAGTGTAATTGCAGGGGGCGCGAACTATGGCTACACCTTC. Translated, it gives CAWSVIAGGANYGYTF.